The 2 T cell receptor beta chains below all came from one sample that was sequenced in a study of blood T cell repertoires in COVID-19. Method: immunoSEQ multiplex PCR; TCRdb's copy keeps in-frame clones and lacks some. This table holds over 200,000 clones, around four fifths found once. The sample comprised peripheral blood. Receptors originate from a man aged 80 or over with acute or convalescent COVID-19.

This chain connects TRBV7-2 to TRBJ1-6; D may be TRBD1 (6 bases). The CDR3 consists of 19 residues. V lost 1 base and J 0 bases, leaving 16 bases between the germline ends. Germline lookup yields CDR1 SGHTA and CDR2 FQGNSA. The CDR3 DNA follows: TGTGCCAGCAGCTTAGAGGGGGGGCCGCTAAGCTCCTATAATTCACCCCTCCACTTT. Its protein product is CASSLEGGPLSSYNSPLHF.

The V and J genes are TRBV18 and TRBJ2-3; 11 nucleotides match TRBD2. Germline V gives CDR1 KGHSH, CDR2 LQKENI. V trimming: 3 bases; J trimming: 1 base; junction bases outside the gene matches: 6. This CDR3 has 17 amino acids. CDR3 sequence: CASSPRLAGSGTDTQYF. CDR3 bases: TGTGCCAGCTCACCGCGACTAGCGGGATCCGGCACAGATACGCAGTATTTT.